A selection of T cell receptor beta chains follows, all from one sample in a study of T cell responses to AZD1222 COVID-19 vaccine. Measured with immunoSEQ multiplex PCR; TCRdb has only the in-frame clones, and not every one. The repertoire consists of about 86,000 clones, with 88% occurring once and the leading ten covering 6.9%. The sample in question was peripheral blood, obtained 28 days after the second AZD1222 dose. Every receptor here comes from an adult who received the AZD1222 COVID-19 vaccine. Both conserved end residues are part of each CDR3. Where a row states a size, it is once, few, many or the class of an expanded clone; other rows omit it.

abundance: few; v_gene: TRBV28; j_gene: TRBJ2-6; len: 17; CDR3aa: CASSWDSSSSGANVLTF
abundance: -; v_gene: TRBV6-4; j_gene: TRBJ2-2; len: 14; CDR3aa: CASQTSGTTGELFF
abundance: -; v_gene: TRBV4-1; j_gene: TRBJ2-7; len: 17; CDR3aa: CASSRFRNGQSSYEQYF
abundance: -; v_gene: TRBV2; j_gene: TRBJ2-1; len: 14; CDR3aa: CASRLAGTYNEQFF
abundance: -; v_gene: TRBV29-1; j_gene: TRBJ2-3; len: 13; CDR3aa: CSVVGGITDTQYF
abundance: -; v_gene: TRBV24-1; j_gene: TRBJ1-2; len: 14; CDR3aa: CATSDPGTAYGYTF
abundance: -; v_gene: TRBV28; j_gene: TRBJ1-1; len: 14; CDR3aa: CASSFPDWGTEAFF
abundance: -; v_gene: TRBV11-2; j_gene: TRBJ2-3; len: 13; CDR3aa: CASSLGGAYTQYF
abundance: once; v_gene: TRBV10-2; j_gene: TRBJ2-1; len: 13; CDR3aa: CASTAGPHNEQFF
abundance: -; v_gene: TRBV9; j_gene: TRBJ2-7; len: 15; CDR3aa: CASSNKQGRYHEQYF
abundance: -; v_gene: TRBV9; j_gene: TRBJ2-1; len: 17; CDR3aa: CASSPTNPGLAGNEQFF
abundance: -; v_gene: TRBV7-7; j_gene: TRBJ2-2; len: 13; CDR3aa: CASSSGWAGELFF
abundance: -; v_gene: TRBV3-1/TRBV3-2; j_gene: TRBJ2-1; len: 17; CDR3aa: CASSLSQLAGVSNEQFF
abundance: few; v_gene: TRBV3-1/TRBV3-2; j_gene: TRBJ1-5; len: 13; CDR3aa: CASSQGTDQPQHF
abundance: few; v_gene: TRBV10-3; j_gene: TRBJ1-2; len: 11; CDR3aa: CAIRNRNGYTF
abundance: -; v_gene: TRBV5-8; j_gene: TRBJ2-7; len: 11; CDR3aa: CASSLGYEQYF
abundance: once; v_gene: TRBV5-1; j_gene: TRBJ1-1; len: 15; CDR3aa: CASSLVQGGGTEAFF
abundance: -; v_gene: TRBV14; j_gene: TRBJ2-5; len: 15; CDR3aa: CASSQGTAAQETQYF
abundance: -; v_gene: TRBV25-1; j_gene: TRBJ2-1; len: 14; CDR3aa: CASSEARAGDEQFF
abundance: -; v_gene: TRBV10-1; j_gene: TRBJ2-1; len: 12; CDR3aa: CASSDYGNEQFF
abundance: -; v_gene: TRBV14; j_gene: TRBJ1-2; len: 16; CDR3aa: CASSPGTGLNRIGYTF
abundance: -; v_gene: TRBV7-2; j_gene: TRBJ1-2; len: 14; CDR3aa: CASSLGGGGYGYTF
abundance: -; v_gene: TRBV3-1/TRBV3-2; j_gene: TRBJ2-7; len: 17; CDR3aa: CASSRITSGRGLREQYF
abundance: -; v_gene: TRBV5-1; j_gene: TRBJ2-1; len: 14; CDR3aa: CASATSGRWNEQFF
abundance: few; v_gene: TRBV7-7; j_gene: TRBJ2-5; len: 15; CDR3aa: CASSLGTGVRETQYF
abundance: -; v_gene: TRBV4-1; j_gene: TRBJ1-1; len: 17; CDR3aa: CASRRGQGKIRDTEAFF
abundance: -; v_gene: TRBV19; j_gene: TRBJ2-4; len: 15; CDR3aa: CASSMDSTIKNIQYF
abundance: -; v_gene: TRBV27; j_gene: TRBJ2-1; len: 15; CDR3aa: CASHSGWSSYNEQFF
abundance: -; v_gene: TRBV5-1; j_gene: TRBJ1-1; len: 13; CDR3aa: CASRVWRDTEAFF
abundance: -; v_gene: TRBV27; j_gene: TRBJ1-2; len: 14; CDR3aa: CASRFMMSNYGYTF
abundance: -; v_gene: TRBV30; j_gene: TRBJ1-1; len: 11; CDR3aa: CAWGGPLGTFF
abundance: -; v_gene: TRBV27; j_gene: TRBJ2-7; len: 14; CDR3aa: CASSSLERLYEQYF
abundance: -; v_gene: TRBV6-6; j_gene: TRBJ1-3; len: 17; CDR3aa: CASSPMYAGGKGNTIYF
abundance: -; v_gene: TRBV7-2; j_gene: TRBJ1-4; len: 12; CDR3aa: CASSPWGEKLFF
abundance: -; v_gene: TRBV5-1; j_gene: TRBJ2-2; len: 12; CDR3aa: CASSTQGGELFF
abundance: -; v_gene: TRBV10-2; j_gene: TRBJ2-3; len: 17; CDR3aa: CASSDTGLAGSTDTQYF
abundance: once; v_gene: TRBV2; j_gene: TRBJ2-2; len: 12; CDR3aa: CASSLETGELFF
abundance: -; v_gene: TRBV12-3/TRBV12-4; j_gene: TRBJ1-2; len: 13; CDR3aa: CASSFFPGNGYTF